This record concerns one T cell receptor (beta chain) sequence. TCRdb itself ran the 5' RACE reads through MiXCR, one entry per CDR3 protein. This repertoire shows around 410,000 distinct CDR3 sequences, less than 25% found once; its top ten account for roughly 13%. The sample comes from a study of T-cell memory formation after mild COVID-19. The sample consisted of PBMCs or a T cell subset sorted from them (not recorded which). The TCR sequence derives from an adult woman who had mild COVID-19 (a few samples of this study predate the infection). Cell type and time point are not known.

In nucleotides, the CDR3 is TGTGCCAGCAGCTTAGTACGTTCAGTGAATGAGCAGTTCTTC. Translated, it gives CASSLVRSVNEQFF. The chain links TRBV7-8 to TRBJ2-1, with D uncertain. The V gene lost 1 base and the J gene lost 7 bases, with 11 bases spanning the gap. The CDR3 length is 14 residues. Germline values: CDR1 SGHVS, CDR2 FQNEAQ.